Following are 7 T cell receptor beta chains from one sample sequenced in a study of cytomegalovirus exposure and HLA in healthy donors. PCR was performed using 60 Vbeta and 13 Jbeta primers. Repertoires were generated with immunoSEQ multiplex PCR, while TCRdb's copy carries only in-frame clones and drops some. Of approximately 120,000 clones listed, 77% were seen once; the top ten hold 10% to 15%. Sequences were obtained from PBMCs. The receptor set was obtained from a middle-aged woman in good health and CMV-seropositive.

This clone was seen more than once but under ten times. The gene calls are TRBV6-5 and TRBJ1-1; D uncertain. Trimming cost V 6 bases and J 0 bases, with 8 bases left between them. The V gene's germline CDR1 is MNHEY and CDR2 SVGAGI. The CDR3 totals 13 residues. CDR3 residues: CASSLYLNTEAFF. As DNA, the CDR3 is TGTGCCAGCAGCCTCTACTTGAACACTGAAGCTTTCTTT.

The chain employs TRBV4-1 and TRBJ2-1; 8 bases are a match to TRBD2. The CDR3 is 15 residues long. V dropped 1 base and J dropped 3; count of bases not matched to a gene: 2. Germline CDR1 and CDR2: MGHRA and YSYEKL. CDR3 DNA sequence: TGCGCCAGCAGCCAAGGGACTAGCCTCTACAATGAGCAGTTCTTC. Encoded protein: CASSQGTSLYNEQFF.

The DNA for the CDR3 is TGTGCCAGTAGTACGACAGGGGGCAGGGGTCAGCCCCAGCATTTT. Amino acids: CASSTTGGRGQPQHF. The chain is built from TRBV19 and TRBJ1-5, with 10 nucleotides matching TRBD1. The V gene's germline CDR1 is LNHDA and CDR2 SQIVND (reference sequence). The CDR3 extends over 15 amino acids. J lost 6 bases, V lost 4 bases, and 6 bases had no gene match.

The CDR3 protein is CAWSPPWGGASSYEQYF. As DNA, the CDR3 is TGTGCCTGGAGTCCCCCATGGGGGGGCGCTAGCTCCTACGAGCAGTACTTC. This rearrangement joins TRBV30 to TRBJ2-7; possibly TRBD2 for D (7 bases). V was shortened by 2 bases and J by 0 bases, with 20 bases between the two germline ends. CDR1 GTSNPN and CDR2 SVGIG come from the germline V gene (reference sequence). This CDR3 contains 17 residues.

The gene calls are TRBV27 and TRBJ2-5; TRBD1 matches at 10 bases. TRBJ2-7 explains the end of the DNA better; the J call may be wrong. CDR1 and CDR2 (germline): MNHEY, SMNVEV (reference sequence). The length of the CDR3 is 14 residues. The CDR3 coding sequence is TGTGCCAGCTCTCCGGGACAGGGGCCCTACGAGCAGTACTTC. This gives the protein CASSPGQGPYEQYF.

The chain couples TRBV5-4 to TRBJ2-1, with 9 nucleotides matching TRBD2. The CDR3 is 13 amino acids. Germline CDR1 is SGHNT and CDR2 is YYREEE (reference sequence). V was clipped by 4 bases and J by 9 bases; unmatched bases: 5. This CDR3 reads CASSPYSGSEQFF. The CDR3 DNA reads as TGTGCCAGCAGCCCCTATAGCGGGAGTGAGCAGTTCTTC.

This chain joins TRBV19 and TRBJ1-5; 8 bases are shared with TRBD1. The CDR3 extends over 14 amino acids. The V gene end was trimmed by 3 bases and the J gene end by 6 bases; junction bases not matched to a gene: 4. Germline values: CDR1 LNHDA, CDR2 SQIVND (reference sequence). This CDR3 reads CASSIGQGVQPQHF. Here the CDR3 DNA reads TGTGCCAGTAGTATCGGACAGGGTGTTCAGCCCCAGCATTTT.